Detailed here is one T cell receptor (beta chain). The data originate from a study of T-cell reconstitution after alpha-beta-depleted transplantation in children. The TCRbeta library incorporated unique molecular identifiers. MiXCR was run by TCRdb on the PCR reads, yielding one entry per CDR3 protein. The table lists a few hundred thousand distinct CDR3 sequences, over 40% of them singletons, with approximately 30% in the top ten. There are 13 residues in the CDR3. The germline V gene has CDR1 MNHEY and CDR2 SVGEGT. The V gene lost 6 bases and the J gene lost 2 bases, with 10 bases spanning the gap. This chain uses TRBV6-2 or TRBV6-3 with TRBJ1-2, with TRBD1 as a possible D gene (6 bases). The clonotype was recovered from a girl aged 2-15 years with aplastic anemia, due to receive a stem cell transplant. This specimen consisted of PBMCs, obtained before TCRalphabeta/CD19-depleted stem cell transplant. The CDR3 DNA reads as TGTGCCAGCAGCCACACAGGGAACTATGGCTACACCTTC. It codes for CASSHTGNYGYTF.